This TCR beta chain comes out of a study of cytomegalovirus exposure and HLA in healthy donors. Across the study: From roughly 180 million T cells, an earlier analysis saw some 120 million unique TCR beta sequences. Study outcomes and limitations: Across donors, presence/absence analyses took sequencing depth to be roughly uniform.

The V gene lost 7 bases and the J gene lost 8 bases, with 17 bases spanning the gap. This CDR3 has 13 amino acids. Germline CDR1 MNHNS, CDR2 SASEGT. In regard to this clone: Its specificity is unknown.

Amplification used 60 Vbeta primers and 13 Jbeta primers. In the study's own analysis: A follow-up analysis tallied around 76 million unique TCR beta chains, roughly 11 million shared. Method: immunoSEQ multiplex PCR; TCRdb's copy keeps in-frame clones and lacks some. Clone size and the V and J calls come from that table; the DNA yielded D and trimming. This sample has approximately 130,000 clones; about two thirds occur once, and the top ten carry 2% to 3%. Sequenced input: PBMCs. J is TRBJ1-2 and V is TRBV6-1; D possibly corresponds to TRBD1 (6 bases). The source of this sequence is a woman aged 40 to 50 in good health and CMV-seronegative. The CDR3 sequence is CASTLDSSSGYTF. The DNA of the CDR3 is TGTGCCAGCACCCTGGACAGTTCCAGCGGCTACACCTTC.